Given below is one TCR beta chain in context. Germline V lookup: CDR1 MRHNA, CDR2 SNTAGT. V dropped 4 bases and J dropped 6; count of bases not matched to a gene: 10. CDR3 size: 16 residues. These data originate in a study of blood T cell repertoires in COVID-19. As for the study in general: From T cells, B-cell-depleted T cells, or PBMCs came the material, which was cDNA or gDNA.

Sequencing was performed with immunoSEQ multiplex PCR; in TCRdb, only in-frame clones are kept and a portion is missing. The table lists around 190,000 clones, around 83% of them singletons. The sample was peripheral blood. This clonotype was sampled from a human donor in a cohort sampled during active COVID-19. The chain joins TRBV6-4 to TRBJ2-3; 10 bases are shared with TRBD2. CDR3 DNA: TGTGCCAGCAGTGTTTCCACTAGCGGGGTCTTTGATACGCAGTATTTT. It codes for CASSVSTSGVFDTQYF.